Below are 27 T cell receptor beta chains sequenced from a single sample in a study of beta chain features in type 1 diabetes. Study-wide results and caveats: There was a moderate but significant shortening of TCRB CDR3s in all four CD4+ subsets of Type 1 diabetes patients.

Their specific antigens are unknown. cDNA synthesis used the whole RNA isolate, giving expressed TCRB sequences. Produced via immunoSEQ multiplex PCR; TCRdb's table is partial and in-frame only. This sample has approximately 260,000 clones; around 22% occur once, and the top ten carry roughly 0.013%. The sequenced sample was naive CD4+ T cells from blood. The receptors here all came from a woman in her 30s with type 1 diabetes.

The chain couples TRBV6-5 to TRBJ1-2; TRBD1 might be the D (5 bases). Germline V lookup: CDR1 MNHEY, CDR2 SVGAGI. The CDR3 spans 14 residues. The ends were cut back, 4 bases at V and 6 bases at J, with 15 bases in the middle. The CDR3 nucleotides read TGTGCCAGCAGTTCGCCGGGACTACCGGATGGCTACACCTTC. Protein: CASSSPGLPDGYTF.

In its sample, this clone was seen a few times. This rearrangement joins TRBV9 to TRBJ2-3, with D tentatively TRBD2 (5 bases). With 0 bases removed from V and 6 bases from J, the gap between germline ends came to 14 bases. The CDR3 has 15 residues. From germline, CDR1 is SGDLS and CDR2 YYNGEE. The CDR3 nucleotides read TGTGCCAGCAGCGTAGTGGGGAGTGTTTCTGATACGCAGTATTTT. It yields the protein CASSVVGSVSDTQYF.

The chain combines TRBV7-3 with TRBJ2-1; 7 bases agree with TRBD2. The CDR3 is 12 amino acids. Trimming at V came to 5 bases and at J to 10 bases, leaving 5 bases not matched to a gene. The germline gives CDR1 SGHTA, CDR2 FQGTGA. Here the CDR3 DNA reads TGTGCCAGCAGCCCGGGACTACGGGAGCAGTTCTTC. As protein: CASSPGLREQFF.

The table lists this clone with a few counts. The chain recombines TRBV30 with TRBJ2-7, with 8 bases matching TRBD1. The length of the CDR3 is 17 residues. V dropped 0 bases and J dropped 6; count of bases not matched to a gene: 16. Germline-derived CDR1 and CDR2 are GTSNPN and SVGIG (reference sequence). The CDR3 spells CAWSVQLQGATSFEQYF. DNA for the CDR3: TGTGCCTGGAGTGTACAACTTCAGGGGGCAACCAGTTTCGAGCAGTACTTC.

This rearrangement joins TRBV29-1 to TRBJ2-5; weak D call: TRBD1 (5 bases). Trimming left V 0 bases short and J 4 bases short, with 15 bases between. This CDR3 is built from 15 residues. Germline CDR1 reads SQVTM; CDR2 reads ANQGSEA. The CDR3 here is CSVEDGAGMGETQYF. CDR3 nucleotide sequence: TGCAGCGTTGAAGATGGGGCAGGGATGGGAGAGACCCAGTACTTC.

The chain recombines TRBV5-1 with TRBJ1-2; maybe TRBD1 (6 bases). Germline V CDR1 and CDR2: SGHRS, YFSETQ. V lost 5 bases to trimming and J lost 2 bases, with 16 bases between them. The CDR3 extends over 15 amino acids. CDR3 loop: CASRVEGHTNYGYTF. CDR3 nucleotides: TGCGCCAGCAGGGTTGAGGGACACACCAACTATGGCTACACCTTC. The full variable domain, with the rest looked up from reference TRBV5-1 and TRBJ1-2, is KAGVTQTPRYLIKTRGQQVTLSCSPISGHRSVSWYQQTPGQGLQFLFEYFSETQRNKGNFPGRFSGRQFSNSRSEMNVSTLELGDSALYLCASRVEGHTNYGYTFGSGTRLTVV.

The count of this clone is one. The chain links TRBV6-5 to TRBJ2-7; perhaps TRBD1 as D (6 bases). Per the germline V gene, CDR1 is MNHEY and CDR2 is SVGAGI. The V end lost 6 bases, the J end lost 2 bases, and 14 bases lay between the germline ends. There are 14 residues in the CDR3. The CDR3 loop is CASRPTGIAYEQYF. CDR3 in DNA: TGTGCCAGCAGACCTACAGGGATAGCCTACGAGCAGTACTTC.

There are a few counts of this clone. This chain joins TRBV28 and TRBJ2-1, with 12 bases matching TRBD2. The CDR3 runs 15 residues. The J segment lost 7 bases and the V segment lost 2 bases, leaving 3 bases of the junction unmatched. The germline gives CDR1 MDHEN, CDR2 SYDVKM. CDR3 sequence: CASSLLLAGGNEQFF. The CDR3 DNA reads TGTGCCAGCAGTTTACTCCTAGCGGGAGGGAATGAGCAGTTCTTC.

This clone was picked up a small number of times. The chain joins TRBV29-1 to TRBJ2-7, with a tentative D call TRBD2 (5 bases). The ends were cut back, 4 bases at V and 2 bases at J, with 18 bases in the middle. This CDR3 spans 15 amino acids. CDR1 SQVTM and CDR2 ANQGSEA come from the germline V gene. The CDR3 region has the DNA TGCAGCGTTGCGTACCTTATACGGGAAGCCTACGAGCAGTACTTC. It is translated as CSVAYLIREAYEQYF.

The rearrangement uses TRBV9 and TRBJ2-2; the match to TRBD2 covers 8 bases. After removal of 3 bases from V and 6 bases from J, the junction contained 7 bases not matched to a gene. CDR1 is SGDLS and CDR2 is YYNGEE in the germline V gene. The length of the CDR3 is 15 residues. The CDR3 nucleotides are TGTGCCAGCAGCGCCGAGCCCGGGAGGGCCGGGGAGCTGTTTTTT. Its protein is CASSAEPGRAGELFF.

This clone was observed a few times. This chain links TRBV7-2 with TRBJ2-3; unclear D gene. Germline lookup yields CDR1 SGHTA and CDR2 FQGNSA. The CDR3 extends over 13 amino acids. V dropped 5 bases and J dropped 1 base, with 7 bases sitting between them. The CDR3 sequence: CASSVRGTDTQYF. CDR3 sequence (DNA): TGTGCCAGCAGCGTACGGGGCACAGATACGCAGTATTTT. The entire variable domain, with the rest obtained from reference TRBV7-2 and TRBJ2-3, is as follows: GAGVSQSPSNKVTEKGKDVELRCDPISGHTALYWYRQSLGQGLEFLIYFQGNSAPDKSGLPSDRFSAERTGGSVSTLTIQRTQQEDSAVYLCASSVRGTDTQYFGPGTRLTVL.

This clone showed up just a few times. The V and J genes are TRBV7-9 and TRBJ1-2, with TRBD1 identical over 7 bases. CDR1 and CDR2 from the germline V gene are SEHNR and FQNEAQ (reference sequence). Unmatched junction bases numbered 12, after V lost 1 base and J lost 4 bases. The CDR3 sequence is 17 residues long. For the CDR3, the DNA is TGTGCCAGCAGCTTAGGGTGGGACAGCCGTTTCTTCTATGGCTACACCTTC. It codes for CASSLGWDSRFFYGYTF.

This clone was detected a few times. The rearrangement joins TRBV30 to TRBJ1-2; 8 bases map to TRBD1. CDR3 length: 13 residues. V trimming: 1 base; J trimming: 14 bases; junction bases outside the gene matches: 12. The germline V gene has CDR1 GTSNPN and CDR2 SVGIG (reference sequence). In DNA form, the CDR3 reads TGTGCCTGGAGTGCGGATTTACAGACAGGGGAGACCTTC. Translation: CAWSADLQTGETF.

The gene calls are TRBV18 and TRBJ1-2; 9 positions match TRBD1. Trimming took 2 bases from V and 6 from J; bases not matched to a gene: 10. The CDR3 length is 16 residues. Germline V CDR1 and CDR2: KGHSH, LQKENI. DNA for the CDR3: TGTGCCAGCTCACCATCCGGGACAGGGATAGGGGATGGCTACACCTTC. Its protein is CASSPSGTGIGDGYTF.

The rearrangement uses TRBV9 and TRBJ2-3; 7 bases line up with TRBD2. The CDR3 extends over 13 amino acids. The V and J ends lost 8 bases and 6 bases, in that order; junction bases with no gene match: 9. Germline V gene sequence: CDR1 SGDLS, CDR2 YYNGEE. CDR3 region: CASKGGPGDTQYF. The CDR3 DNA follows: TGTGCCAGTAAGGGAGGGCCAGGCGATACGCAGTATTTT.

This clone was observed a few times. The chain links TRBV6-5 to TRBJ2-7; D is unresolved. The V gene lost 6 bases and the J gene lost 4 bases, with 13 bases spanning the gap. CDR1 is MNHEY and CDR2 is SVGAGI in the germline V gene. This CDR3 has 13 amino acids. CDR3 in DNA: TGTGCCAGCAGGTTTCCCCAGTGGTACGAGCAGTACTTC. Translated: CASRFPQWYEQYF.

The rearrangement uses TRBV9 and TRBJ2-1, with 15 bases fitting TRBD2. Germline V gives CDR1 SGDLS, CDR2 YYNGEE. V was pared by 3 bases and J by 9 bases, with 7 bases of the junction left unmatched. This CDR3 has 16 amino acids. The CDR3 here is CASSARTSGRVGEQFF. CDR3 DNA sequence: TGTGCCAGCAGCGCCCGGACTAGCGGGAGGGTCGGTGAGCAGTTCTTC.

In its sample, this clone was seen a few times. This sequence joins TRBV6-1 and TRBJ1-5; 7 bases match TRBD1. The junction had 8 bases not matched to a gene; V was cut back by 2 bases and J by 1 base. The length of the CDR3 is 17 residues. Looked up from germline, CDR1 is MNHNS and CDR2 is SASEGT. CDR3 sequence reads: CASSEMVGGGSNQPQHF. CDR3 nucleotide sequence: TGTGCCAGCAGTGAAATGGTAGGGGGCGGAAGCAATCAGCCCCAGCATTTT.

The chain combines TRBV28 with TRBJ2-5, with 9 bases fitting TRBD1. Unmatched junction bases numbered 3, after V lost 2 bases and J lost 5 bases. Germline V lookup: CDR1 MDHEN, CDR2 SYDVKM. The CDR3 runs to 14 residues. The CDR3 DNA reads TGTGCCAGCAGTTTACCCGGGACAGGGGAGACCCAGTACTTC. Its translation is CASSLPGTGETQYF.

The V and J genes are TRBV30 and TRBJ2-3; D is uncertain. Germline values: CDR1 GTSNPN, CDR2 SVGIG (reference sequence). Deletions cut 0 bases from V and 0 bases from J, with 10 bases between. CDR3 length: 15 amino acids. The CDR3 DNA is TGTGCCTGGAGTGTACATCTGGGCAGCACAGATACGCAGTATTTT. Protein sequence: CAWSVHLGSTDTQYF. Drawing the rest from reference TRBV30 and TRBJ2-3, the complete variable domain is SQTIHQWPATLVQPVGSPLSLECTVEGTSNPNLYWYRQAAGRGLQLLFYSVGIGQISSEVPQNLSASRPQDRQFILSSKKLLLSDSGFYLCAWSVHLGSTDTQYFGPGTRLTVL.

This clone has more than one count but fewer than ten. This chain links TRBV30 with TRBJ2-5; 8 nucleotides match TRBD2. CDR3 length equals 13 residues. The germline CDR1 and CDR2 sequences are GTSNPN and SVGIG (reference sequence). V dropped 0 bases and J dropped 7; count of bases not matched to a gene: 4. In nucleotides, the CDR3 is TGTGCCTGGAGTGTACTAGCGGCCGGGACCCAGTACTTC. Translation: CAWSVLAAGTQYF.

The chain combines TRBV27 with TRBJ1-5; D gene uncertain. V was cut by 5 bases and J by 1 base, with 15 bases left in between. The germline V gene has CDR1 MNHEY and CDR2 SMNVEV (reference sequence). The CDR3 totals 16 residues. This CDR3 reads CASSPRWQWSNQPQHF. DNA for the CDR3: TGTGCCAGCAGTCCCCGTTGGCAGTGGAGCAATCAGCCCCAGCATTTT.

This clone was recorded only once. The CDR3 region is CASSMGLGTSRVNEQFF. Here the CDR3 DNA reads TGTGCCAGTAGTATGGGTTTGGGGACTAGCAGGGTCAATGAGCAGTTCTTC. This sequence joins TRBV19 and TRBJ2-1, with 9 bases aligning to TRBD2. This CDR3 comprises 17 residues. With V trimmed by 3 bases and J by 6 bases, 12 bases remained unmatched. The germline V gene has CDR1 LNHDA and CDR2 SQIVND (reference sequence).

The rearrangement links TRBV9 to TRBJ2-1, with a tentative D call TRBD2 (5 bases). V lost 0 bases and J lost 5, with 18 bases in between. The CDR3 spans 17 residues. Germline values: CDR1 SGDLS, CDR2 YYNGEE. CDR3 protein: CASSVASSTRYDNEQFF. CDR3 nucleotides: TGTGCCAGCAGCGTAGCTTCTAGTACTAGATACGACAATGAGCAGTTCTTC. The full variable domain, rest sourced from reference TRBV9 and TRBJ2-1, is DSGVTQTPKHLITATGQRVTLRCSPRSGDLSVYWYQQSLDQGLQFLIQYYNGEERAKGNILERFSAQQFPDLHSELNLSSLELGDSALYFCASSVASSTRYDNEQFFGPGTRLTVL.

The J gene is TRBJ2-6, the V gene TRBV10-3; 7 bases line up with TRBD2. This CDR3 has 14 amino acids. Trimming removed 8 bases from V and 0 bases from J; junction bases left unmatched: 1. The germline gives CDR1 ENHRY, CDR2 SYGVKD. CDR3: CAIGGGSGANVLTF. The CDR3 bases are TGTGCCATCGGGGGGGGCTCTGGGGCCAACGTCCTGACTTTC.

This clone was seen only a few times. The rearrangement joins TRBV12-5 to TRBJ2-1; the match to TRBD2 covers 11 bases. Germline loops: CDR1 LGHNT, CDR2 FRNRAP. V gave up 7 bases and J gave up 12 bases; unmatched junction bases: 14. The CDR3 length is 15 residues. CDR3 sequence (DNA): TGTGCTAGTGCCGAGACTAGCGGGATTTTAGAGGGGCAGTTCTTC. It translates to CASAETSGILEGQFF.

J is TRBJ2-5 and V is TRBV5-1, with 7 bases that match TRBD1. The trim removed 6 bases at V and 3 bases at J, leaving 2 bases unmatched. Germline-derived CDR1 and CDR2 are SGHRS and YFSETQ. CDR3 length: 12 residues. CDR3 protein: CASNGQEETQYF. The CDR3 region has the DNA TGCGCCAGCAACGGACAGGAAGAGACCCAGTACTTC.